This TCR beta chain stems from a study of T cell responses to AZD1222 COVID-19 vaccine. Overall study findings and caveats: Rises in breadth and depth of Spike-specific TCRs came after two AZD1222 doses.

Measured with immunoSEQ multiplex PCR; TCRdb has only the in-frame clones, and not every one. Of roughly 120,000 clones detected, about 90% appear once; the ten largest clones hold 8.4%. Comments on this clone: Its specificity is not known.

The CDR3 sequence is 16 residues long. Trimming took off 2 bases at V and 0 bases at J, with 12 bases between the two ends. Germline lookup yields CDR1 MNHEY and CDR2 SMNVEV (reference sequence). The sample consisted of peripheral blood, taken on day 0 of AZD1222 vaccination. The genes are TRBV27 and TRBJ2-3; no reliable D call. The receptor's source is an adult in good health. The CDR3 DNA follows: TGTGCCAGCAGTTTACTGGGCGGAACTAGCACAGATACGCAGTATTTT. Its protein is CASSLLGGTSTDTQYF.